This TCR beta chain was recovered during a study of T cell responses to AZD1222 COVID-19 vaccine. Overall study results and limits: The donor group comprised mostly white British people and more females; the analysis possibly underestimated clonal diversity.

It was second doses at about 4 or about 12 weeks that were pooled. Libraries were prepared by immunoSEQ multiplex PCR; TCRdb keeps only in-frame clonotypes and omits some of them. The repertoire includes 100,000 to 150,000 clones, 75% to 95% of them detected once, and under 2% sits in the top ten. The V and J ends lost 8 bases and 3 bases respectively, with 20 bases between them. The CDR3 has 15 residues. Germline V lookup: CDR1 MNHEY, CDR2 SVGAGI. About this clone itself: Its antigen is unidentified.

This material consisted of peripheral blood, taken 28 days after the second AZD1222 dose. J is TRBJ2-7 and V is TRBV6-5, with TRBD2 as a possible D gene (6 bases). This receptor was taken from an adult who received the AZD1222 COVID-19 vaccine. The CDR3 bases are TGTGCCAGCGGAGACCTAAACTCCGGGGGCTACGAGCAGTACTTC. It encodes CASGDLNSGGYEQYF.